A selection of T cell receptor beta chains follows, all from one sample in a study of blood T cell repertoires in COVID-19. Profiled with immunoSEQ multiplex PCR; TCRdb holds only in-frame clones, not every one. The data show some 290,000 clones, about 86% seen once. Material for sequencing was peripheral blood. These receptors came from a woman in her sixties or seventies with active or convalescent COVID-19. Both conserved end residues are part of each CDR3. The D gene is left open where the match is weak. For some rows the clone size is stated as once, few or many, or as a class when expanded; others skip it.

CDR3 | DNA | D | J | size | V
CASSWDSSTEAFF | TGTGCCAGCAGCTGGGACAGTAGCACTGAAGCTTTCTTT | TRBD1 | TRBJ1-1 | once | TRBV7-2
CASSATGGGWDTQYF | TGTGCTAGCAGCGCAACGGGGGGAGGATGGGATACGCAGTATTTT | TRBD2 | TRBJ2-3 | . | TRBV7-7
CASSQDRRLVIYNEQFF | TGTGCCAGCAGCCAAGACCGAAGACTAGTTATCTACAATGAGCAGTTCTTC | . | TRBJ2-1 | . | TRBV3-1/TRBV3-2
CASSQEWWGEEKLFF | TGCGCCAGCAGCCAAGAGTGGTGGGGGGAGGAAAAACTGTTTTTT | . | TRBJ1-4 | . | TRBV4-3
CAWRGLAGTDTQYF | TGTGCCTGGCGCGGACTAGCGGGCACAGATACGCAGTATTTT | TRBD2 | TRBJ2-3 | once | TRBV30
CASSLQTGRYEQYF | TGTGCCAGCAGCTTACAAACAGGGCGCTACGAGCAGTACTTC | . | TRBJ2-7 | . | TRBV11-2
CATSHRGLGEKLFF | TGTGCCACCAGTCACAGGGGGCTTGGGGAAAAACTGTTTTTT | TRBD1 | TRBJ1-4 | . | TRBV15
CASSQPSSLFKNTQYF | TGTGCCAGCAGCCAACCCTCGTCTCTGTTTAAAAATACGCAGTATTTT | . | TRBJ2-3 | . | TRBV3-1/TRBV3-2
CASSTGQGPYNSPLHF | TGCGCCAGCAGCACGGGACAGGGACCCTATAATTCACCCCTCCACTTT | TRBD1 | TRBJ1-6 | . | TRBV4-1
CASKRLSEAFF | TGCGCCAGCAAGAGGCTCAGTGAAGCTTTCTTT | . | TRBJ1-1 | . | TRBV5-1
CASSQGRPGQGNYGYTF | TGTGCCAGCAGCCAAGGGCGTCCGGGACAGGGTAACTATGGCTACACCTTC | TRBD1 | TRBJ1-2 | . | TRBV4-2
CASTRGGNYGYTF | TGTGCCAGCACCCGGGGGGGGAACTATGGCTACACCTTC | . | TRBJ1-2 | . | TRBV27
CASSFIPTGLSSYEQYF | TGCGCCAGCAGCTTTATACCGACAGGTCTGAGCTCCTACGAGCAGTACTTC | . | TRBJ2-7 | . | TRBV5-1
CASSLWQGEQPQHF | TGTGCCAGCAGTTTATGGCAGGGGGAGCAGCCCCAGCATTTT | TRBD1 | TRBJ1-5 | . | TRBV27
CASKLRQAFNTEAFF | TGTGCCAGCAAACTAAGACAGGCCTTTAACACTGAAGCTTTCTTT | . | TRBJ1-1 | . | TRBV6-5
CSVEAFNTIYF | TGCAGCGTTGAAGCTTTCAACACCATATATTTT | . | TRBJ1-3 | . | TRBV29-1
CASSQRGTGDNEQFF | TGTGCCAGCAGCCAGCGGGGGACCGGGGACAATGAGCAGTTCTTC | TRBD2 | TRBJ2-1 | . | TRBV7-8
CASSLGRAVDTIYF | TGTGCCAGCAGCTTGGGGCGGGCTGTCGACACCATATATTTT | . | TRBJ1-3 | . | TRBV5-5
CASSDDRGTDTQYF | TGTGCCAGCAGCGACGACAGGGGCACAGATACGCAGTATTTT | TRBD1 | TRBJ2-3 | . | TRBV5-8
CASSTDRQGECNQPQHF | TGTGCCAGCAGCACCGACCGACAGGGAGAGTGCAATCAGCCCCAGCATTTT | . | TRBJ1-5 | . | TRBV21-1
CASSQVAGVGEQFF | TGTGCCAGCAGCCAAGTAGCGGGGGTCGGTGAGCAGTTCTTC | TRBD2 | TRBJ2-1 | once | TRBV3-1/TRBV3-2
CASSLDRGVNTEAFF | TGTGCCAGCAGTTTAGACAGGGGCGTGAACACTGAAGCTTTCTTT | TRBD1 | TRBJ1-1 | . | TRBV27
CASTHSVSYEQYF | TGTGCCAGCACCCATAGCGTATCCTACGAGCAGTACTTC | . | TRBJ2-7 | . | TRBV12-3/TRBV12-4
CASSYSGSGGASEQYF | TGTGCCAGCAGTTACAGCGGGAGCGGGGGGGCCTCCGAGCAGTACTTC | TRBD2 | TRBJ2-7 | . | TRBV6-6
CASSSDTLNTEAFF | TGCGCCAGCAGCTCGGACACGCTGAACACTGAAGCTTTCTTT | . | TRBJ1-1 | . | TRBV5-1
CASTQGQGSGELFF | TGTGCCAGCACGCAGGGACAGGGCTCCGGGGAGCTGTTTTTT | TRBD1 | TRBJ2-2 | . | TRBV9